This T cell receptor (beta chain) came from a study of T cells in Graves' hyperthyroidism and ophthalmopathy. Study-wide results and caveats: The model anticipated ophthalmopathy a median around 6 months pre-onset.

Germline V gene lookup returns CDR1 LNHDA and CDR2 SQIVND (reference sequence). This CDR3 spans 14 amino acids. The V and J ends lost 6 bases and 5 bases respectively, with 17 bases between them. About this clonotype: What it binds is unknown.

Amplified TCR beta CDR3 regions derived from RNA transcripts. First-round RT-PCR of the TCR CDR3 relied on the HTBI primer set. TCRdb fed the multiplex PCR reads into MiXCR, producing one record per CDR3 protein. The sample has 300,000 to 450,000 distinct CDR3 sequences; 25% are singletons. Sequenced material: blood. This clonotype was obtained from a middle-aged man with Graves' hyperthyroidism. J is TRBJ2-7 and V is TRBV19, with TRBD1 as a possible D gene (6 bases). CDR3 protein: CASRGNREVDEQYF. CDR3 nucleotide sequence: TGTGCCAGTAGGGGGAACAGGGAAGTGGACGAGCAGTACTTC.